These T cell receptor beta chains were read from a single sample in a study of patients and donors after allogeneic stem cell transplantation. TCRdb independently ran MiXCR on the RT-PCR reads; one entry per CDR3 protein. The profile shows some 60,000 distinct CDR3 sequences, more than 10% of them singletons. The material sequenced was blood, either unsorted or a sorted T cell fraction (not recorded which). These TCRs come from a human donor who was either an allogeneic HSCT recipient or a stem cell or donor lymphocyte infusion donor (not recorded which). It is not recorded whose cells these are; they may come from a transplant donor. Each CDR3 is given with its conserved first and last residue. Each record gives: D gene, J gene, V gene, clone size, CDR3 DNA, CDR3 protein. A D gene is named only where the DNA matches it firmly. Some rows mark clone size as missing; the rest say once, few, many or name a class of expanded clone.

d_gene: TRBD1; j_gene: TRBJ2-7; v_gene: TRBV20-1; abundance: .; CDR3nt: TGCAGTGCTAGCGGCCGGGACAGGGGACCTCCGACCTACGAGCAGTACTTC; CDR3aa: CSASGRDRGPPTYEQYF
d_gene: TRBD1; j_gene: TRBJ2-1; v_gene: TRBV7-3; abundance: few; CDR3nt: TGTGCCAGCAGCTTCTCTTCCGGGACAGTGAATGAGCAGTTCTTC; CDR3aa: CASSFSSGTVNEQFF
d_gene: .; j_gene: TRBJ1-2; v_gene: TRBV6-6; abundance: .; CDR3nt: TGTGCCAGCACTGGGAAGGATCGGTATGGCTACACCTTC; CDR3aa: CASTGKDRYGYTF
d_gene: .; j_gene: TRBJ2-7; v_gene: TRBV24-1; abundance: many; CDR3nt: TGTGCCACCACGAAGCTACGCGAGCAGTACTTC; CDR3aa: CATTKLREQYF
d_gene: TRBD1; j_gene: TRBJ2-1; v_gene: TRBV29-1; abundance: many; CDR3nt: TGCAGCACAGGACAGGGGGCGGGTGAGCAGTTCTTC; CDR3aa: CSTGQGAGEQFF
d_gene: .; j_gene: TRBJ2-7; v_gene: TRBV20-1; abundance: .; CDR3nt: TGCAGTGCTAGTGGGGGTTCTTCCTACGAGCAGTACTTC; CDR3aa: CSASGGSSYEQYF
d_gene: .; j_gene: TRBJ1-2; v_gene: TRBV12-3/TRBV12-4; abundance: many; CDR3nt: TGTGCCAGTCGCGACAGGAGCTTCTATGGCTACACCTTC; CDR3aa: CASRDRSFYGYTF
d_gene: TRBD2; j_gene: TRBJ2-3; v_gene: TRBV20-1; abundance: .; CDR3nt: TGCAGTGCTAGCCTTCTGACTAGCGGGAGGGCAGATACGCAGTATTTT; CDR3aa: CSASLLTSGRADTQYF
d_gene: .; j_gene: TRBJ2-7; v_gene: TRBV27; abundance: .; CDR3nt: TGTGCCAGCAGTCTAAGCCCTAGCGAACGCTACGAGCAGTACTTC; CDR3aa: CASSLSPSERYEQYF
d_gene: TRBD2; j_gene: TRBJ2-3; v_gene: TRBV27; abundance: few; CDR3nt: TGTGCCAGCAGTACAGGGCGGGAGGGCCGTACGCAGTATTTT; CDR3aa: CASSTGREGRTQYF
d_gene: .; j_gene: TRBJ2-3; v_gene: TRBV20-1; abundance: few; CDR3nt: TGCAGTGCTGAGGGCAGGGATCGGGATACGCAGTATTTT; CDR3aa: CSAEGRDRDTQYF
d_gene: TRBD2; j_gene: TRBJ2-3; v_gene: TRBV9; abundance: .; CDR3nt: TGTGCCAGCAGCGTAGCTTTTGGGGGTGGGACTAGCATCACAGATACGCAGTATTTT; CDR3aa: CASSVAFGGGTSITDTQYF
d_gene: .; j_gene: TRBJ1-5; v_gene: TRBV10-1; abundance: many; CDR3nt: TGCGCCAGCGGGGGTCAGCCCCAGCATTTT; CDR3aa: CASGGQPQHF
d_gene: .; j_gene: TRBJ1-3; v_gene: TRBV21-1; abundance: many; CDR3nt: TGTGCCAGCAGCAAAGTGGATCCTTTCGGCAGAACCTCTGGAAACACCATATATTTT; CDR3aa: CASSKVDPFGRTSGNTIYF
d_gene: TRBD1; j_gene: TRBJ2-7; v_gene: TRBV27; abundance: few; CDR3nt: TGTGCCAGCAGTTTATCGGGACAGGGGTCCTACGAGCAGTACTTC; CDR3aa: CASSLSGQGSYEQYF
d_gene: TRBD1; j_gene: TRBJ2-7; v_gene: TRBV20-1; abundance: many; CDR3nt: TGCAGTGTTAGGACAGGACGAAGCTCCTACGAGCAGTACTTC; CDR3aa: CSVRTGRSSYEQYF
d_gene: .; j_gene: TRBJ2-1; v_gene: TRBV10-3; abundance: many; CDR3nt: TGTGCCATCAAAGGGGGTGGCTCCTACAATGAGCAGTTCTTC; CDR3aa: CAIKGGGSYNEQFF